Each of the 31 T cell receptor beta chains below was sequenced from the same sample in a study of CD8 T cells in ankylosing spondylitis. TCRdb passed the 5' RACE reads through MiXCR, listing each CDR3 protein once. The sample yields 45,000 to 65,000 distinct CDR3 sequences, 7.4% seen once. The sequencing input was blood, either unsorted or a sorted T cell fraction (not recorded which). The receptors shown here come from a female donor with ankylosing spondylitis or in good health (not recorded which).

This clonotype was recorded many times. J is TRBJ1-6 and V is TRBV7-3, with D unclear. Germline CDR1 reads SGHTA; CDR2 reads FQGTGA. The V and J ends lost 0 bases and 9 bases respectively, with 9 bases between them. This CDR3 is built from 14 residues. Written as DNA, the CDR3 is TGTGCCAGCAGCTTAACAGGGAGGAGTTCACCCCTCCACTTT. It specifies CASSLTGRSSPLHF.

This clonotype was seen repeatedly, ten times or more. This chain joins TRBV20-1 and TRBJ1-2; perhaps TRBD1 as D (6 bases). V was pared by 3 bases and J by 6 bases, with 14 bases between. The germline gives CDR1 DFQATT, CDR2 SNEGSKA (reference sequence). The CDR3 is made up of 13 amino acids. In nucleotides, the CDR3 is TGCAGTGCTAGTGACCCGGGGGCGAATGGCTACACCTTC. This translates into CSASDPGANGYTF.

In this sample, this clonotype turned up many times. The chain couples TRBV6-5 to TRBJ2-1, with D unclear. Trimming cost V 0 bases and J 1 base, with 10 bases left between them. The CDR3 runs to 16 residues. Germline CDR1 is MNHEY and CDR2 is SVGAGI. CDR3 loop: CASSYSGRSSYNEQFF. Here the CDR3 DNA reads TGTGCCAGCAGTTACTCTGGCAGGTCGTCCTACAATGAGCAGTTCTTC.

V usage is TRBV7-9 and J usage is TRBJ1-3; no clear D gene. Deletions cut 5 bases from V and 4 bases from J, with 6 bases between. Germline assignment: CDR1 SEHNR and CDR2 FQNEAQ (reference sequence). The CDR3 is 12 residues long. The CDR3 loop reads CASSTVGNTIYF. CDR3 DNA: TGTGCCAGCAGCACAGTCGGAAACACCATATATTTT.

This clonotype is medium-sized within its sample. CDR3 coding DNA: TGCAGTAAACAGGGGGCGGCCAAAAACATTCAGTACTTC. It specifies CSKQGAAKNIQYF. The chain is built from TRBV20-1 and TRBJ2-4; 9 bases line up with TRBD1. Germline assignment: CDR1 DFQATT and CDR2 SNEGSKA (reference sequence). Trimming removed 8 bases from V and 1 base from J; junction bases left unmatched: 3. The CDR3 sequence is 13 residues long.

In this sample, this clonotype turned up many times. The V gene is TRBV3-1, the J gene TRBJ1-1, with unresolved D. The CDR3 length is 13 residues. The ends were cut back, 1 base at V and 7 bases at J, with 10 bases in the middle. CDR1 is LGHDT, CDR2 YNNKEL, per germline (reference sequence). CDR3 sequence (DNA): TGTGCCAGCAGCCAAGCGGCCTGGAATGAAGCTTTCTTT. As protein: CASSQAAWNEAFF.

This clonotype was detected a few times. The chain employs TRBV7-2 and TRBJ1-1; D unclear. V was cut by 4 bases and J by 6 bases, with 12 bases left in between. The germline CDR1 and CDR2 sequences are SGHTA and FQGNSA. The CDR3 has 13 residues. The CDR3 is CASSSVRTAEAFF. Written as DNA, the CDR3 is TGTGCCAGCAGCTCTGTGAGGACGGCTGAAGCTTTCTTT.

At least ten counts were recorded for this clonotype. The chain's CDR3 is CATSTAGGEGEAFF. In nucleotides, the CDR3 is TGTGCCACCAGCACGGCAGGCGGGGAGGGTGAAGCTTTCTTT. V gene TRBV15 combines with J gene TRBJ1-1; no clear D gene. The CDR3 length is 14 residues. Per germline, CDR1 LNHNV and CDR2 YYDKDF (reference sequence). V was shortened by 4 bases and J by 7 bases, with 16 bases between the two germline ends.

This clonotype appeared many times. The V call is TRBV12-3 or TRBV12-4, the J call TRBJ1-6; D may be TRBD1 (5 bases). Trimming left V 4 bases short and J 7 bases short, with 26 bases between. The CDR3 runs 19 residues. The CDR3 region is CASSWASSVSWGLNSPLHF. CDR3 in DNA: TGTGCCAGCAGTTGGGCCAGCAGCGTCTCTTGGGGGTTAAATTCACCCCTCCACTTT.

This clonotype was observed at least ten times. The rearrangement joins TRBV29-1 to TRBJ2-3; 9 bases are a match to TRBD2. V lost 6 bases, J lost 2 bases, and 15 bases stayed unmatched. CDR1 is SQVTM and CDR2 is ANQGSEA in the germline V gene. The CDR3 has 17 residues. The CDR3 here is CSVKPVAGVAYTDTQYF. The CDR3 bases are TGCAGCGTCAAACCGGTAGCGGGGGTAGCTTACACAGATACGCAGTATTTT.

This clonotype has ten or more counts. The CDR3: CSAANKETQYF. CDR3 sequence (DNA): TGCAGTGCTGCGAATAAGGAGACCCAGTACTTC. The chain recombines TRBV20-1 with TRBJ2-5; no firm D call. The germline V gene has CDR1 DFQATT and CDR2 SNEGSKA (reference sequence). V shed 5 bases and J shed 5 bases, with 9 bases lying between them. The CDR3 consists of 11 residues.

This clonotype was seen at least ten times. This sequence joins TRBV5-1 and TRBJ1-1; TRBD1 is a possible D gene (5 bases). The V end was cut by 0 bases, the J end by 3 bases, with 18 bases between. The CDR3 consists of 17 residues. CDR1 is SGHRS and CDR2 is YFSETQ in the germline V gene. The CDR3 loop is CASSLGLGSGADTEAFF. Written as DNA, the CDR3 is TGCGCCAGCAGCTTGGGGTTGGGCAGTGGGGCGGACACTGAAGCTTTCTTT.

This clonotype was detected ten times or more. This rearrangement joins TRBV6-1 to TRBJ1-1, with 9 bases fitting TRBD1. CDR1 is MNHNS, CDR2 SASEGT, per germline. With V trimmed by 7 bases and J by 4 bases, 7 bases remained unmatched. The CDR3 is 14 residues long. CDR3 nucleotides: TGTGCCAGCACACAGGGGGCGCCGGGCACTGAAGCTTTCTTT. Translation: CASTQGAPGTEAFF.

This clonotype has ten or more counts. The chain uses TRBV20-1 and TRBJ2-2; TRBD2 agrees at 14 bases. V was clipped by 3 bases and J by 1 base; unmatched bases: 4. This CDR3 comprises 17 residues. Germline CDR1 and CDR2: DFQATT and SNEGSKA (reference sequence). CDR3 sequence: CSARTSGGGWNTGELFF. CDR3 nucleotide sequence: TGCAGTGCTAGGACTAGCGGGGGGGGCTGGAACACCGGGGAGCTGTTTTTT.

This clonotype was seen many times. The gene calls are TRBV20-1 and TRBJ1-6, with 10 nucleotides matching TRBD1. Per the germline V gene, CDR1 is DFQATT and CDR2 is SNEGSKA (reference sequence). After removal of 6 bases from V and 8 bases from J, the junction contained 10 bases not matched to a gene. The CDR3 runs to 15 residues. CDR3 coding DNA: TGCAGTGCCATAACCCGACAGGGGGCTGATTCACCCCTCCACTTT. This encodes CSAITRQGADSPLHF.

This clonotype was recorded many times. The chain is built from TRBV6-5 and TRBJ1-6, with D uncertain. The CDR3 is made up of 15 amino acids. V lost 2 bases to trimming and J lost 7 bases, with 12 bases between them. Germline lookup yields CDR1 MNHEY and CDR2 SVGAGI. For the CDR3, the DNA is TGTGCCAGCAGTTACGTCGACACCCAAAATTCACCCCTCCACTTT. This translates into CASSYVDTQNSPLHF.

This clonotype was observed at least ten times. The chain links TRBV24-1 to TRBJ2-5; TRBD1 is a possible D gene (5 bases). Germline V gives CDR1 KGHDR, CDR2 SFDVKD. Trimming removed 3 bases from V and 2 bases from J, with 9 bases in between. This CDR3 is 14 amino acids long. CDR3 amino acids: CATSDPRDQETQYF. The CDR3 DNA reads as TGTGCCACCAGTGATCCCAGGGATCAAGAGACCCAGTACTTC.

This clonotype was recorded at least ten times. The genes are TRBV6-2 or TRBV6-3 and TRBJ2-7, with no clear D. From germline, CDR1 is MNHEY and CDR2 SVGEGT. V was clipped by 2 bases and J by 4 bases, with 12 bases between them. This CDR3 has 14 residues. The CDR3 sequence: CASSYKGTNYEQYV. The CDR3 nucleotides are TGTGCCAGCAGTTACAAAGGAACCAATTACGAGCAGTACGTC.

There are many counts of this clonotype. The chain combines TRBV20-1 with TRBJ1-6; 7 bases match TRBD1. Germline V gene sequence: CDR1 DFQATT, CDR2 SNEGSKA (reference sequence). Trimming at V came to 1 base and at J to 7 bases, leaving 10 bases not matched to a gene. This CDR3 has 16 amino acids. The CDR3 nucleotides read TGCAGTGCTAGAGTGACGACAGGGCATCCAAATTCACCCCTCCACTTT. Translation gives CSARVTTGHPNSPLHF.

The table lists this clonotype with many counts. The chain employs TRBV6-5 and TRBJ1-2; D is perhaps TRBD1 (5 bases). CDR3 length: 15 amino acids. Between the trimmed V and J ends, which lost 3 bases and 4 bases, there was a span of 15 bases. In germline, CDR1 is MNHEY, CDR2 SVGAGI. The CDR3 reads CASSYGDAVGYGYTF. CDR3 in DNA: TGTGCCAGCAGTTATGGGGACGCGGTGGGCTATGGCTACACCTTC.

This clonotype was counted at least ten times. The gene calls are TRBV3-1 and TRBJ2-7, with D maybe TRBD1 (7 bases). Trimming shortened V by 1 base and J by 4 bases, and 17 bases separated the two germline ends. The CDR3 is made up of 16 amino acids. The germline CDR1 and CDR2 sequences are LGHDT and YNNKEL (reference sequence). The DNA for the CDR3 is TGTGCCAGCAGCCAAGTTGTAGTGACAGGGAGGTACGAGCAGTACTTC. Its protein product is CASSQVVVTGRYEQYF.

This clonotype has ten or more counts. This chain links TRBV20-1 with TRBJ1-5, with D maybe TRBD1 (5 bases). V was cut by 6 bases and J by 0 bases, with 9 bases left in between. The length of the CDR3 is 13 residues. In germline, CDR1 is DFQATT, CDR2 SNEGSKA (reference sequence). DNA for the CDR3: TGCAGTGCGGTCAGGGATAGCAATCAGCCCCAGCATTTT. As protein: CSAVRDSNQPQHF.

Many counts were recorded for this clonotype. The rearrangement links TRBV29-1 to TRBJ2-5; 10 nucleotides align to TRBD2. The J segment lost 5 bases and the V segment lost 2 bases, leaving 2 bases of the junction unmatched. This CDR3 region has 13 residues. Germline V gene data show CDR1 as SQVTM and CDR2 as ANQGSEA. The CDR3 DNA is TGCAGCGTTGAACCGACTAGCGGGGAGACCCAGTACTTC. It specifies CSVEPTSGETQYF.

This clonotype was observed many times. The J gene is TRBJ2-7, the V gene TRBV3-1; TRBD1 agrees at 7 bases. CDR3 size: 13 residues. Germline-derived CDR1 and CDR2 are LGHDT and YNNKEL (reference sequence). The J segment lost 2 bases and the V segment lost 7 bases, leaving 5 bases of the junction unmatched. Here the CDR3 DNA reads TGTGCCAGCACTGGACAGGATACCTACGAGCAGTACTTC. Its protein is CASTGQDTYEQYF.

V gene TRBV6-2 or TRBV6-3 combines with J gene TRBJ2-3; 10 nucleotides line up with TRBD2. V shed 6 bases, J shed 0 bases, and the junction held 6 bases outside the gene matches. This CDR3 contains 16 residues. Germline V CDR1 and CDR2: MNHEY, SVGEGT. CDR3: CASRPLAGASTDTQYF. The CDR3 DNA sequence: TGTGCCAGCAGGCCCCTAGCGGGGGCTAGCACAGATACGCAGTATTTT.

This clonotype was counted many times. V gene TRBV5-1 combines with J gene TRBJ2-1, with D possibly being TRBD2 (6 bases). CDR3 length equals 17 residues. The V end lost 3 bases, the J end lost 4 bases, and 20 bases lay between the germline ends. The germline CDR1 and CDR2 sequences are SGHRS and YFSETQ. The CDR3: CASSSHLAVGNYNEQFF. CDR3 DNA sequence: TGCGCCAGCAGCTCCCATTTAGCGGTCGGAAATTACAATGAGCAGTTCTTC. Supplemented by reference TRBV5-1 and TRBJ2-1, the full variable domain reads KAGVTQTPRYLIKTRGQQVTLSCSPISGHRSVSWYQQTPGQGLQFLFEYFSETQRNKGNFPGRFSGRQFSNSRSEMNVSTLELGDSALYLCASSSHLAVGNYNEQFFGPGTRLTVL.

This clonotype has ten or more counts. V is TRBV4-1 and J is TRBJ2-2, with D unclear. CDR1 MGHRA and CDR2 YSYEKL come from the germline V gene. There are 15 residues in the CDR3. V was pared by 0 bases and J by 4 bases, with 9 bases between. The CDR3 DNA reads as TGCGCCAGCAGCCAAGATCCGTCGCGCACCGGGGAGCTGTTTTTT. It codes for CASSQDPSRTGELFF.

This clonotype was seen many times. J is TRBJ2-1 and V is TRBV3-1; D may correspond to TRBD1 or TRBD2 (6 bases each). The V gene's germline CDR1 is LGHDT and CDR2 YNNKEL (reference sequence). The CDR3 covers 17 residues. Trimming removed 3 bases from V and 9 bases from J, with 24 bases in between. The CDR3 reads CASSHGGSRPVRGEQFF. The CDR3 DNA reads TGTGCCAGCAGCCACGGGGGCTCTAGGCCAGTCAGGGGTGAGCAGTTCTTC.

This clonotype has ten or more counts. This rearrangement joins TRBV20-1 to TRBJ2-3, with TRBD2 matching 8 bases. Looked up from germline, CDR1 is DFQATT and CDR2 is SNEGSKA (reference sequence). V lost 3 bases and J lost 2; bases outside the gene matches: 4. There are 14 residues in the CDR3. CDR3: CSASGGAFTDTQYF. CDR3 in DNA: TGCAGTGCTAGCGGGGGGGCGTTCACAGATACGCAGTATTTT.

This clonotype was seen ten or more times. The V gene is TRBV23-1, the J gene TRBJ1-1; D not resolved. TRBV23-1 is an ORF, and what it does is uncertain. The CDR3 has 18 amino acids. The DNA for the CDR3 is TGCGCTAAGCTCCGGAAGGGCCCTAGACTTTTTGTGAACACTGAAGCTTTCTTT. This sequence encodes CAKLRKGPRLFVNTEAFF.

This clonotype was detected many times. This chain links TRBV29-1 with TRBJ2-2, with D hard to call. The germline CDR1 and CDR2 sequences are SQVTM and ANQGSEA. This CDR3 is 11 amino acids long. V lost 6 bases and J lost 3, with 5 bases in between. The CDR3: CSVRYTGELFF. CDR3 nucleotide sequence: TGCAGCGTAAGGTACACCGGGGAGCTGTTTTTT.